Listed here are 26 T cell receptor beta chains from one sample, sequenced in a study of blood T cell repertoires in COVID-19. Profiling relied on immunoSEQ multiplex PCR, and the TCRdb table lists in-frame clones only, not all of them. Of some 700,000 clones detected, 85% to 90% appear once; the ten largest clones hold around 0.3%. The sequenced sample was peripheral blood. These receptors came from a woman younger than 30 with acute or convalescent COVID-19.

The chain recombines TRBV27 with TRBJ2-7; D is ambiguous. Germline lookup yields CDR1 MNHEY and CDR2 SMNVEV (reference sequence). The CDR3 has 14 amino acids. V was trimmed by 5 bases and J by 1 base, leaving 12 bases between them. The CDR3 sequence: CASSPYQVSYEQYF. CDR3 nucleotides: TGTGCCAGCAGTCCTTATCAGGTTTCCTACGAGCAGTACTTC.

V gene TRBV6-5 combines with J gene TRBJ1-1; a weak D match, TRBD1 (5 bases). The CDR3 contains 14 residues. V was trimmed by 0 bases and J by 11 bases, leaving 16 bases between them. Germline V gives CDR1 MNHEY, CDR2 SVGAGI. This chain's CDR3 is CASSYSRATGVAFF. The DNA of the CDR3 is TGTGCCAGCAGTTACTCGAGGGCCACGGGGGTGGCTTTCTTT.

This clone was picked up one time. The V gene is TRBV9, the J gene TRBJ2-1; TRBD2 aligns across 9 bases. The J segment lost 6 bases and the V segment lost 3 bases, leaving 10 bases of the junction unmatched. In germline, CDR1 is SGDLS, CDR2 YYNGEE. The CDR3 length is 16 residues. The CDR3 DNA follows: TGTGCCAGCAGCGAGTTAAGCGGGGGGCCCTCCAATGAGCAGTTCTTC. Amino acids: CASSELSGGPSNEQFF.

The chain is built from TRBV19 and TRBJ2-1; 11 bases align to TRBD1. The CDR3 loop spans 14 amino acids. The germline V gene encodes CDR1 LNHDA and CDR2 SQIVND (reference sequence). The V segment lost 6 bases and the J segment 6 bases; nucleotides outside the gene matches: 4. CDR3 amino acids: CASRGQGAVNEQFF. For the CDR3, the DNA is TGTGCCAGTAGAGGACAGGGGGCGGTCAATGAGCAGTTCTTC.

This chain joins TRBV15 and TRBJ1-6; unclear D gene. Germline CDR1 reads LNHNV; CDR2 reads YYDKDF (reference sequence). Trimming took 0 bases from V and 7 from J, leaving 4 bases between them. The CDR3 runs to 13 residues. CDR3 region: CATSREANSPLHF. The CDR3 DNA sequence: TGTGCCACCAGCAGAGAAGCCAATTCACCCCTCCACTTT.

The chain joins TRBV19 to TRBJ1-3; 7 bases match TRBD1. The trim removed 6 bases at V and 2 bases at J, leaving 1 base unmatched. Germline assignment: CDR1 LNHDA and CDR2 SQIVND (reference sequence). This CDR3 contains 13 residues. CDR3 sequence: CASRQGPGNTIYF. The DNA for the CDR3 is TGTGCCAGTAGACAGGGGCCTGGAAACACCATATATTTT.

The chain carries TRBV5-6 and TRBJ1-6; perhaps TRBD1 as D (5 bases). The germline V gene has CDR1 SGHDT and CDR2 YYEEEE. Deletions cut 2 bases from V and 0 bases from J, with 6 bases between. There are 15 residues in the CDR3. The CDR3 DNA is TGTGCCAGCAGCTTAGGGGACTCCTATAATTCACCCCTCCACTTT. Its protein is CASSLGDSYNSPLHF.

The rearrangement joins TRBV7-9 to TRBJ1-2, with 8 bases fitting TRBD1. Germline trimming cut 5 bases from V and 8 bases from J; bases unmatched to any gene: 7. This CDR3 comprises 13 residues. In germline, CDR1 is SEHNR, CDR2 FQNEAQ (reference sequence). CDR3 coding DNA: TGTGCCAGCAGCCCGGACAGGGTTGTAGGCTACACCTTC. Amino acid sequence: CASSPDRVVGYTF.

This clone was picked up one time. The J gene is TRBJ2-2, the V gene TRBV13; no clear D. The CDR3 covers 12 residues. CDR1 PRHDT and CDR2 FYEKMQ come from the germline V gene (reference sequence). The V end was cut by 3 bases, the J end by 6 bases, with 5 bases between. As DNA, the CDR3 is TGTGCCAGCAGCTTGGGCGCCGGGGAGCTGTTTTTT. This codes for CASSLGAGELFF.

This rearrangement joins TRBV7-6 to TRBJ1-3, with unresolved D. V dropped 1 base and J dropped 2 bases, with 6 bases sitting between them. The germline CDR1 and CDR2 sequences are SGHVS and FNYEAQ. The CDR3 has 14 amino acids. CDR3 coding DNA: TGTGCCAGCAGCTTAGGAGAAACTGGAAACACCATATATTTT. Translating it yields CASSLGETGNTIYF.

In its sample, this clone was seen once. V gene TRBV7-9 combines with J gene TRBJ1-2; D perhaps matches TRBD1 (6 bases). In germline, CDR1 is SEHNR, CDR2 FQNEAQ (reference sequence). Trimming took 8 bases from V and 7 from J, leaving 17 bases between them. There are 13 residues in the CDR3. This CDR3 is CASGSGGEGGYTF. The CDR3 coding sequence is TGTGCCAGCGGTTCGGGGGGCGAGGGTGGCTACACCTTC.

The CDR3 nucleotides read TGTGCCAGTAGTATAGATCAGGGCAGGGGTTTTCGGAATGGCTACACCTTC. It yields the protein CASSIDQGRGFRNGYTF. The chain links TRBV19 to TRBJ1-2, with a weak D call TRBD1 (6 bases). The CDR3 is 17 amino acids. Germline values: CDR1 LNHDA, CDR2 SQIVND (reference sequence). V lost 0 bases and J lost 6, with 20 bases in between.

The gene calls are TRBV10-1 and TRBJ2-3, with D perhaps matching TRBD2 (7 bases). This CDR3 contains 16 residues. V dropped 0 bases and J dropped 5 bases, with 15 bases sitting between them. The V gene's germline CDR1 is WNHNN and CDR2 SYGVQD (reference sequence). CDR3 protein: CASSESAGADGDTQYF. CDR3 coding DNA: TGCGCCAGCAGTGAGTCGGCGGGGGCGGACGGAGATACGCAGTATTTT.

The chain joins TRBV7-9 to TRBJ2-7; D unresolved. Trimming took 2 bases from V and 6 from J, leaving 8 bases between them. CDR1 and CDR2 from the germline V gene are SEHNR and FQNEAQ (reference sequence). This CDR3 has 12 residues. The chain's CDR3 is CASSLQTGEQYF. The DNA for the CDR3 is TGTGCCAGCAGCTTACAGACGGGCGAGCAGTACTTC.

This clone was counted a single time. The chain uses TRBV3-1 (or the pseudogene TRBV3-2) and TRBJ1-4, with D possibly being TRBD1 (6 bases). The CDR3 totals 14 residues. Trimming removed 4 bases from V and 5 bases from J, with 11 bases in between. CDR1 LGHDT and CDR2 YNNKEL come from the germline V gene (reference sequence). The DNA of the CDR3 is TGTGCCAGCAGCCCCGACAGGATGAATGAAAAACTGTTTTTT. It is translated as CASSPDRMNEKLFF.

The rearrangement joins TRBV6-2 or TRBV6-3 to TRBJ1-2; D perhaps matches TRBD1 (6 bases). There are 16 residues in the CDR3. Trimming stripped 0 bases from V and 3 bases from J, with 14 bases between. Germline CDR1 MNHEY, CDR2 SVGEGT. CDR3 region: CASSYSMGAPDYGYTF. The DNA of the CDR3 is TGTGCCAGCAGTTACTCGATGGGGGCGCCGGACTATGGCTACACCTTC.

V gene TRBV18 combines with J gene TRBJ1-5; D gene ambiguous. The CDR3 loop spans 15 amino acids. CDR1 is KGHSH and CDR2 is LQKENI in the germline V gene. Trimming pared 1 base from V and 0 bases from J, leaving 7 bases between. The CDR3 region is CASSPQRYSNQPQHF. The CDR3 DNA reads TGTGCCAGCTCACCACAACGGTATAGCAATCAGCCCCAGCATTTT.

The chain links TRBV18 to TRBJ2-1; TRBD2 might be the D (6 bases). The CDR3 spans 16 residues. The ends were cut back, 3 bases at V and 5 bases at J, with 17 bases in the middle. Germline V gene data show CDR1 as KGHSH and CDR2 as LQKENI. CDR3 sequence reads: CASSPPGGGKDNEQFF. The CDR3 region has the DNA TGTGCCAGCTCACCCCCGGGTGGGGGGAAAGACAATGAGCAGTTCTTC.

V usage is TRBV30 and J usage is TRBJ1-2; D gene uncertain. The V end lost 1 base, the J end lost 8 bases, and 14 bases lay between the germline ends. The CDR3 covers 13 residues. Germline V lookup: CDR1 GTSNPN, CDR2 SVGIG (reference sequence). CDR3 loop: CAWSATEGKGYTF. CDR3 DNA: TGTGCCTGGAGTGCCACAGAGGGAAAGGGCTACACCTTC.

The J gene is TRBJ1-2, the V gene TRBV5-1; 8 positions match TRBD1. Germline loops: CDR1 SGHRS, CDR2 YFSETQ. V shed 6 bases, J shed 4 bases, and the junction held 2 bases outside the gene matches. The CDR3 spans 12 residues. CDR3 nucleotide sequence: TGCGCCAGCACCAGGGGGCTCTATGGCTACACCTTC. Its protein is CASTRGLYGYTF.

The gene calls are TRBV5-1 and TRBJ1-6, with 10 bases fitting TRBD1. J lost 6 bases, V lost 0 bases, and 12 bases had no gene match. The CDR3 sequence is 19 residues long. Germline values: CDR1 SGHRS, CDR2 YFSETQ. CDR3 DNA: TGCGCCAGCAGCTTGGTGGGACAGGGGCTAAATCTCCCTAATTCACCCCTCCACTTT. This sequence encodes CASSLVGQGLNLPNSPLHF.

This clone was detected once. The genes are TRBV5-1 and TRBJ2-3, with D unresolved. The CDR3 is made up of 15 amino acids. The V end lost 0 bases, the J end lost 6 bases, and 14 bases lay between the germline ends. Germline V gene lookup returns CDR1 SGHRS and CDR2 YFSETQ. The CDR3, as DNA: TGCGCCAGCAGCTTGGACTCGACCCTCGGGGATACGCAGTATTTT. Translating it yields CASSLDSTLGDTQYF.

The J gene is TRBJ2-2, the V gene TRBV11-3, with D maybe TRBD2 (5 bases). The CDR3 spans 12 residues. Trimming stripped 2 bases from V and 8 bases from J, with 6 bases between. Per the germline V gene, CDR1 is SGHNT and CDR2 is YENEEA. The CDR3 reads CASSLRDGELFF. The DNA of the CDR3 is TGTGCCAGCAGCTTACGGGATGGGGAGCTGTTTTTT.

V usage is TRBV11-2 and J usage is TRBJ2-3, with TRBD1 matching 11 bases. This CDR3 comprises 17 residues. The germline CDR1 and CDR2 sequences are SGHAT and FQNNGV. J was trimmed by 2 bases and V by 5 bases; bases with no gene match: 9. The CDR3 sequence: CASSTGRTGGSTDTQYF. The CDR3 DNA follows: TGTGCCAGCAGCACCGGTCGGACAGGGGGCTCCACAGATACGCAGTATTTT.

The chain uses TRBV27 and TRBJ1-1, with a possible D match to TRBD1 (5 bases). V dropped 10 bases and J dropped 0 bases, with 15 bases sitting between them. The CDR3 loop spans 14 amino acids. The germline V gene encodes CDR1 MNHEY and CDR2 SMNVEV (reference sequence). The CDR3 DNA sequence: TGTGCCACCGGTGTTGGGGCCCTGAACACTGAAGCTTTCTTT. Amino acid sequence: CATGVGALNTEAFF.

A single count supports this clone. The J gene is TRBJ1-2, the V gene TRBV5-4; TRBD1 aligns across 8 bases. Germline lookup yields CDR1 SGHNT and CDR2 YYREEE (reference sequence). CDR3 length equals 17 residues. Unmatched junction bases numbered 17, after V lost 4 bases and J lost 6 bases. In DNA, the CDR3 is TGTGCCAGCAGCCCCCTCAGGCTCGGACAGGGTTCAGATGGCTACACCTTC. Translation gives CASSPLRLGQGSDGYTF.